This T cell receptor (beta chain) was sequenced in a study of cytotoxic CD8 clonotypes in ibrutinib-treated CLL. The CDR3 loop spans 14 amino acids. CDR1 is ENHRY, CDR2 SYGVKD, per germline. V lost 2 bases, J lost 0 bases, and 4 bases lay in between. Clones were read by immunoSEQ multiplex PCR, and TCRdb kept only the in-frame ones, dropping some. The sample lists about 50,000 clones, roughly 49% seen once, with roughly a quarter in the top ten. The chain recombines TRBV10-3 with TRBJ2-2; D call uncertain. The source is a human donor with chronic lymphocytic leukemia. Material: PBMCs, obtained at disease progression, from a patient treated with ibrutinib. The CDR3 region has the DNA TGTGCCATCAGTGAGGGTCCGAACACCGGGGAGCTGTTTTTT. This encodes CAISEGPNTGELFF.